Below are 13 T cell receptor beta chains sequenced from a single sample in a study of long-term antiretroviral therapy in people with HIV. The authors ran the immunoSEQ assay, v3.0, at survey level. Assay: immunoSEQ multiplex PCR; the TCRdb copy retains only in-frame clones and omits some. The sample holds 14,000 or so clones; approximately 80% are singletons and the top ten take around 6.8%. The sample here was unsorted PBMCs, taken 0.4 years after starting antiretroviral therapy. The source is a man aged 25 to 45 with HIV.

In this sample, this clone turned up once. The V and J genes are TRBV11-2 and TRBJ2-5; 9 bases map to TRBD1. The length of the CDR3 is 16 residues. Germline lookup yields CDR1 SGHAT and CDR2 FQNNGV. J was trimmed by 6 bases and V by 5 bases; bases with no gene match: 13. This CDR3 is CASSLGQGYAGQTQYF. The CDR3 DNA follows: TGTGCCAGCAGCCTCGGACAGGGGTATGCAGGACAGACCCAGTACTTC.

Here the CDR3 DNA reads TGTGCCAGCAGCTTAGCGACTAGCGGGGCTGTGGATACGCAGTATTTT. Translating it yields CASSLATSGAVDTQYF. This chain connects TRBV13 to TRBJ2-3; 11 bases align to TRBD2. Germline values: CDR1 PRHDT, CDR2 FYEKMQ (reference sequence). Trimming cost V 1 base and J 6 bases; bases outside gene matches: 6. This CDR3 spans 16 amino acids.

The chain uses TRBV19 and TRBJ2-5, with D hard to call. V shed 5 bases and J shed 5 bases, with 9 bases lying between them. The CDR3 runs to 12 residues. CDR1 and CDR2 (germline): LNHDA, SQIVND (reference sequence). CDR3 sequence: CASSPGWETQYF. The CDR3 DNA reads TGTGCCAGTAGTCCTGGCTGGGAGACCCAGTACTTC.

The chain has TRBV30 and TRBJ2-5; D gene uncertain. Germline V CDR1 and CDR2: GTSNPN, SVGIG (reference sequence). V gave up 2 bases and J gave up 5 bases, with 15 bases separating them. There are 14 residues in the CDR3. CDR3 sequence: CAWSFGRLLETQYF. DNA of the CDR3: TGTGCCTGGAGTTTTGGACGGCTTCTGGAGACCCAGTACTTC.

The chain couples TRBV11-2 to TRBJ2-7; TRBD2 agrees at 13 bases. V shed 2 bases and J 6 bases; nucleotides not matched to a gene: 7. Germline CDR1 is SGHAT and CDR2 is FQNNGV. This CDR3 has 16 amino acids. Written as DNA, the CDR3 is TGTGCCAGCAGCTTATTGAGGACTAGCGGGAGAGGCGAGCAGTACTTC. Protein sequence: CASSLLRTSGRGEQYF.

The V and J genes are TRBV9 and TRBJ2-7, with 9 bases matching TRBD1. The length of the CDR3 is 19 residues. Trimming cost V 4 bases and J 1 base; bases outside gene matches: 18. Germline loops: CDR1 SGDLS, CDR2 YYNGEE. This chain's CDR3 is CASSIPRNRQGVMSYEQYF. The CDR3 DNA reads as TGTGCCAGCAGCATCCCGCGTAATAGACAGGGGGTCATGTCCTACGAGCAGTACTTC.

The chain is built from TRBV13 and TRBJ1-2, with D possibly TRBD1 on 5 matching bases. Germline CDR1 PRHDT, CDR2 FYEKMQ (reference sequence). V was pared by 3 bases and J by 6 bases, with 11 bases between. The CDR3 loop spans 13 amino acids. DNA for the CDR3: TGTGCCAGCAGCTTGGGGCAGATAGATGGCTACACCTTC. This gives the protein CASSLGQIDGYTF.

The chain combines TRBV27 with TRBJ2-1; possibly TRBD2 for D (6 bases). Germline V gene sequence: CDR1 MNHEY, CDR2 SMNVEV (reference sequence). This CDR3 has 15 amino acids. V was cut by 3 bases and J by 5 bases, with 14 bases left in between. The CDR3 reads CASSLEGRVDNEQFF. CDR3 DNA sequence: TGTGCCAGCAGTTTGGAGGGACGGGTAGACAATGAGCAGTTCTTC.

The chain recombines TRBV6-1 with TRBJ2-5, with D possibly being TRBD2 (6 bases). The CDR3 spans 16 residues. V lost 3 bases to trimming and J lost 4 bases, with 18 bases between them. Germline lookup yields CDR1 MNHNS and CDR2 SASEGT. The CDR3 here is CASSDGGGFSGETQYF. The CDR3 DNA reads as TGTGCCAGCAGTGACGGTGGGGGGTTCAGTGGAGAGACCCAGTACTTC.

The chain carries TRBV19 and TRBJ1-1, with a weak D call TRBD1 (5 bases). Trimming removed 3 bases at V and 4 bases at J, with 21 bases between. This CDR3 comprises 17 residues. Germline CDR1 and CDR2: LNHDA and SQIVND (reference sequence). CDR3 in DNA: TGTGCCAGTAGTATCCTAGCACAGGTCCCGGAGGGCACTGAAGCTTTCTTT. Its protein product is CASSILAQVPEGTEAFF.

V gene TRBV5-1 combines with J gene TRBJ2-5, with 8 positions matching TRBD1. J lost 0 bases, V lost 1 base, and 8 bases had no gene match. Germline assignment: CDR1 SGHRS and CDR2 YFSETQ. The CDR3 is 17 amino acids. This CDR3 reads CASSLIVRGQYQETQYF. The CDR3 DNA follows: TGCGCCAGCAGCTTGATTGTCAGGGGGCAGTACCAAGAGACCCAGTACTTC.

CDR3 amino acids: CASSPGRGTTEAFF. DNA for the CDR3: TGCGCCAGCAGCCCCGGGCGGGGGACCACTGAAGCTTTCTTT. This sequence joins TRBV5-1 and TRBJ1-1; a weak D match, TRBD1 (5 bases). Trimming cost V 4 bases and J 4 bases, with 14 bases left between them. The V gene's germline CDR1 is SGHRS and CDR2 YFSETQ. The CDR3 is made up of 14 amino acids.

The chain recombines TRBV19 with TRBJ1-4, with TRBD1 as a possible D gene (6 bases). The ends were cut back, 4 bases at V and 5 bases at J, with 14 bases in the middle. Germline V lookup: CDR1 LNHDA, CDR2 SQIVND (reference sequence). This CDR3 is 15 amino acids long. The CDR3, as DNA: TGTGCCAGTAGTACCGGGACAAGGCCAAATGAAAAACTGTTTTTT. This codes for CASSTGTRPNEKLFF.